This TCR beta chain was obtained from a study of tissue T cells after allogeneic stem cell transplantation. Study observations and caveats: Across patients, clones rarely overlapped, yet motif clusters were shared tissue-specifically. TCR repertoires tracked anatomic similarity, regardless of disease or transplant status.

A word on this clone: As yet, its antigen is unknown.

Clones were sequenced by immunoSEQ multiplex PCR, and TCRdb holds only the in-frame ones, with some missing. Of 25,000 to 30,000 clones listed, about 85% are singletons. This clonotype originated in a woman aged 18-49 years who later had graft-versus-host disease after an allogeneic stem cell transplant. The sequenced sample was blood, obtained before transplantation.

The DNA for the CDR3 is TGTGCCAGCTCCCCGCAAGGTGGAACTGAAGCTTTCTTT. Protein sequence: CASSPQGGTEAFF. This chain joins TRBV18 and TRBJ1-1; no clear D. The CDR3 is 13 residues long. The germline CDR1 and CDR2 sequences are KGHSH and LQKENI. The germline V and J ends were trimmed by 6 bases and 5 bases, with 13 bases remaining between them.